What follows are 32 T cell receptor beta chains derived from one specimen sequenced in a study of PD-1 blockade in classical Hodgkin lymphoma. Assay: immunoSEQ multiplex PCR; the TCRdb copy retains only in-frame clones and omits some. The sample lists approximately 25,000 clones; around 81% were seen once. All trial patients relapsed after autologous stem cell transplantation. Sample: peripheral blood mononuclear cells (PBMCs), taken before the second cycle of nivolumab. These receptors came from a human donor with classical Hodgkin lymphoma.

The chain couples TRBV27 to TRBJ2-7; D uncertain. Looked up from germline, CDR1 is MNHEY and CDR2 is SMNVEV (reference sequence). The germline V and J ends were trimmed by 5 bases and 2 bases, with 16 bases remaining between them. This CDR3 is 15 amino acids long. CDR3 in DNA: TGTGCCAGCAGTCCGACCCAAGGGCTCCCCTACGAGCAGTACTTC. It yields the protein CASSPTQGLPYEQYF.

The CDR3 loop reads CASSLEVGGGPDTQYF. CDR3 coding DNA: TGTGCCAGCAGCTTGGAGGTGGGAGGTGGGCCAGATACGCAGTATTTT. The gene calls are TRBV5-8 and TRBJ2-3; possible D gene TRBD2, 6 bases. Germline V gene lookup returns CDR1 SGHTS and CDR2 YDEGEE. The CDR3 consists of 16 residues. The V gene lost 0 bases and the J gene lost 4 bases, with 15 bases spanning the gap.

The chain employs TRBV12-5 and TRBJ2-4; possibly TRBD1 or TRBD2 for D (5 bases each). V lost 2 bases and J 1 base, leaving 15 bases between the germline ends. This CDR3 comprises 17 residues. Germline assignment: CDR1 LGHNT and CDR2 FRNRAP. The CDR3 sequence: CASGLIPRDDAKNIQYF. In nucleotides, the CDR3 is TGTGCTAGTGGTTTGATCCCCCGGGACGACGCCAAAAACATTCAGTACTTC. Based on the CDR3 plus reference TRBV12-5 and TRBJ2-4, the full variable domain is DARVTQTPRHKVTEMGQEVTMRCQPILGHNTVFWYRQTMMQGLELLAYFRNRAPLDDSGMPKDRFSAEMPDATLATLKIQPSEPRDSAVYFCASGLIPRDDAKNIQYFGAGTRLSVL.

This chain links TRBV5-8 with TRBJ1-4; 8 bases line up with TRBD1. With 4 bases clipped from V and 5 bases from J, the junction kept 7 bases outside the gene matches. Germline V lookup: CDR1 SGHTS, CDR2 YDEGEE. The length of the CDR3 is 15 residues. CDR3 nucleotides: TGTGCCAGCAGCGCCGGACAGGGTAAAAATGAAAAACTGTTTTTT. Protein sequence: CASSAGQGKNEKLFF.

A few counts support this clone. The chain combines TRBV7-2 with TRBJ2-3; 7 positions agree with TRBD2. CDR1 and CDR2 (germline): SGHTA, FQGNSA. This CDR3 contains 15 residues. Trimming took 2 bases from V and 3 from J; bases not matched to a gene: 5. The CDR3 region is CASSLKASGTDTQYF. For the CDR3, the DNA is TGTGCCAGCAGCTTAAAAGCTAGCGGAACAGATACGCAGTATTTT.

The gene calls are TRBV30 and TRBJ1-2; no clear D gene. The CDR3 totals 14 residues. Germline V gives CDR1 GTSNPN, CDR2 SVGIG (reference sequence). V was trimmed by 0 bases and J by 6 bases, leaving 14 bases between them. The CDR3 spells CAWSVRWEGDGYTF. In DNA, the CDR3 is TGTGCCTGGAGTGTACGTTGGGAAGGAGATGGCTACACCTTC.

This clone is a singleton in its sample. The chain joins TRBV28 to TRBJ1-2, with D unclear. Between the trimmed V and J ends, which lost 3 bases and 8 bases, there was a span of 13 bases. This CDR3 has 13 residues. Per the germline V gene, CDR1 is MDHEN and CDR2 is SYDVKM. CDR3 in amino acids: CASSLVGPGGYTF. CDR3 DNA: TGTGCCAGCAGTTTGGTGGGCCCTGGGGGCTACACCTTC.

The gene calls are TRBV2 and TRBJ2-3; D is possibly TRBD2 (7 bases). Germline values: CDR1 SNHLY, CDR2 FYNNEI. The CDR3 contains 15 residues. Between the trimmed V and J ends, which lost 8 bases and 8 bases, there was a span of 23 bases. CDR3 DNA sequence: TGTGCCAGCCGGCCCGAGGGGGGGTTAGGGCTTACGCAGTATTTT. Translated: CASRPEGGLGLTQYF.

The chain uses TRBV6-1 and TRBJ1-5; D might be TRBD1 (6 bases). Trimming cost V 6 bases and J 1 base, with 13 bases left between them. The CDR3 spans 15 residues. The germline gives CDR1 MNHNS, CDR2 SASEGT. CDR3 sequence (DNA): TGTGCCAGCAGCATGGACAGCGCCAGCAATCAGCCCCAGCATTTT. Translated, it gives CASSMDSASNQPQHF.

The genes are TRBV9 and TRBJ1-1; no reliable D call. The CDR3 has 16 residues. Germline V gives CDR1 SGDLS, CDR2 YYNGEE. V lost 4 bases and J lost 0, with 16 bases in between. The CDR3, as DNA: TGTGCCAGCAGCCCCCACCCTTCAATTATGAACACTGAAGCTTTCTTT. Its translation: CASSPHPSIMNTEAFF.

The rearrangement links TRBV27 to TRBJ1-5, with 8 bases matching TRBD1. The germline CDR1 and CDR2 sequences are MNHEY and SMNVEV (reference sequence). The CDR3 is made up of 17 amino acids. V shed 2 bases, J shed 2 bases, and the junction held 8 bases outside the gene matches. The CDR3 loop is CASSLGRGRYGNQPQHF. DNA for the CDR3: TGTGCCAGCAGTTTAGGCAGGGGGCGTTATGGCAATCAGCCCCAGCATTTT.

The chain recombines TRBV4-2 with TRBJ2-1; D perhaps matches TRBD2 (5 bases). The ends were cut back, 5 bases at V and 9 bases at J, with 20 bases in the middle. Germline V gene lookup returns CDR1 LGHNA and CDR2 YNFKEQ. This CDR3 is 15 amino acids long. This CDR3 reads CASSLETRFFGEQFF. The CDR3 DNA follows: TGTGCCAGCAGCTTAGAAACTAGGTTTTTCGGTGAGCAGTTCTTC.

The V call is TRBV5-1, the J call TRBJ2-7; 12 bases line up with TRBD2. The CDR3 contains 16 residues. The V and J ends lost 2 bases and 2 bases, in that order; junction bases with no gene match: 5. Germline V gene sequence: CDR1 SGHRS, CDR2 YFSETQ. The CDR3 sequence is CASSFGLAGTPYEQYF. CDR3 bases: TGCGCCAGCAGCTTTGGACTAGCGGGGACCCCCTACGAGCAGTACTTC.

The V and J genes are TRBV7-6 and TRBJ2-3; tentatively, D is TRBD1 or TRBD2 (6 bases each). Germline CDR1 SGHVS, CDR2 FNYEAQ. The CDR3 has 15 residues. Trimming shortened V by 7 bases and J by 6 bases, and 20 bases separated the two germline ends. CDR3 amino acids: CASTLGSGAGDTQYF. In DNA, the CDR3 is TGTGCCAGCACCCTAGGCTCGGGGGCGGGGGATACGCAGTATTTT.

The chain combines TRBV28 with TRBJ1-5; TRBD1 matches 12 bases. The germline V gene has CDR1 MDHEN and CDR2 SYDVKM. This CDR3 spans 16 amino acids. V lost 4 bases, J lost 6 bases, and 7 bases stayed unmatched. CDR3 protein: CASSSPGQGASQPQHF. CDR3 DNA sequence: TGTGCCAGCAGTTCACCGGGACAGGGGGCTAGTCAGCCCCAGCATTTT.

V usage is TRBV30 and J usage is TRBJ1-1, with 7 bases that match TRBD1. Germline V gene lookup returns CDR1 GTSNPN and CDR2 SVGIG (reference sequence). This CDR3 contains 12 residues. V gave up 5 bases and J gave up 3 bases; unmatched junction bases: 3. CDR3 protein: CAWGTAHTEAFF. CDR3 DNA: TGTGCCTGGGGGACAGCCCACACTGAAGCTTTCTTT. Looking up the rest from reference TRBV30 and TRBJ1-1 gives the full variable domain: SQTIHQWPATLVQPVGSPLSLECTVEGTSNPNLYWYRQAAGRGLQLLFYSVGIGQISSEVPQNLSASRPQDRQFILSSKKLLLSDSGFYLCAWGTAHTEAFFGQGTRLTVV.

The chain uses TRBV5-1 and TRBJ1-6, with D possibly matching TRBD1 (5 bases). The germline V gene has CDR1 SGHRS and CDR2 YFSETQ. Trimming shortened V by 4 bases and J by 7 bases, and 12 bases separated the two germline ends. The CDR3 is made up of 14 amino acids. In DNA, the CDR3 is TGCGCCAGCAGCACCGGGGCTCCGAATTCACCCCTCCACTTT. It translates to CASSTGAPNSPLHF. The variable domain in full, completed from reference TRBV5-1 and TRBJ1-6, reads KAGVTQTPRYLIKTRGQQVTLSCSPISGHRSVSWYQQTPGQGLQFLFEYFSETQRNKGNFPGRFSGRQFSNSRSEMNVSTLELGDSALYLCASSTGAPNSPLHFGNGTRLTVT.

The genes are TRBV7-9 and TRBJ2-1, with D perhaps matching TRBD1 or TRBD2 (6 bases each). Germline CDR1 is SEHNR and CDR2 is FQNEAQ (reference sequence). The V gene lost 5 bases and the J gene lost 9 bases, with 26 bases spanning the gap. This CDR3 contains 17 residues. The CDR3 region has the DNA TGTGCCAGCAGCGCCGGCAGGGGTAGCGGATCTAGGGGTGAGCAGTTCTTC. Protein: CASSAGRGSGSRGEQFF. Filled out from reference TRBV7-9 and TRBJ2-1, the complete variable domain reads DTGVSQNPRHKITKRGQNVTFRCDPISEHNRLYWYRQTLGQGPEFLTYFQNEAQLEKSRLLSDRFSAERPKGSFSTLEIQRTEQGDSAMYLCASSAGRGSGSRGEQFFGPGTRLTVL.

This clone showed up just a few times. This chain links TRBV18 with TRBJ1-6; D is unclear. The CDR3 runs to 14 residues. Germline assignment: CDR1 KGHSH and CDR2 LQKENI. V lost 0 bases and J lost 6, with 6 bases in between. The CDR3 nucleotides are TGTGCCAGCTCACCACCTGTAGGTAATTCACCCCTCCACTTT. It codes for CASSPPVGNSPLHF.

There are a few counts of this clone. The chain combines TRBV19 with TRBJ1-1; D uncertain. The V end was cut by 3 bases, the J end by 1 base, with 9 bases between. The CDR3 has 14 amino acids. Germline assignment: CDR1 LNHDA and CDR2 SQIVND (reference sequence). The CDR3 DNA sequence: TGTGCCAGTAGTATCGCCAGCAAGAACACTGAAGCTTTCTTT. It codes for CASSIASKNTEAFF.

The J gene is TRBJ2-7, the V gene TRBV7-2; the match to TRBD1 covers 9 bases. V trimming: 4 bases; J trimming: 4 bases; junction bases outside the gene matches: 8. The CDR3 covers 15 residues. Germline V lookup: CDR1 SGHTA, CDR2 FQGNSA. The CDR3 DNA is TGTGCCAGCAGCTCCGCCGGGACAGGGAATTACGAGCAGTACTTC. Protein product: CASSSAGTGNYEQYF.

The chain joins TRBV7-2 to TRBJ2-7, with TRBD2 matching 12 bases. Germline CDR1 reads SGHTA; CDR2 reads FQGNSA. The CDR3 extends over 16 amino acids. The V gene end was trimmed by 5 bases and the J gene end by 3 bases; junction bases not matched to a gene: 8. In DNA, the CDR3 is TGTGCCAGCAGCAGGACTAGCGGGACTAAAAGCTACGAGCAGTACTTC. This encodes CASSRTSGTKSYEQYF.

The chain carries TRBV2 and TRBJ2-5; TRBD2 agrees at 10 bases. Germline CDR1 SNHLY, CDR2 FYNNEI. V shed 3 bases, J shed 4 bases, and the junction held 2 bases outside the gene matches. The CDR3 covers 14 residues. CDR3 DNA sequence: TGTGCCAGCAGTGAGGCTAGCGGGGGAGAGACCCAGTACTTC. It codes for CASSEASGGETQYF.

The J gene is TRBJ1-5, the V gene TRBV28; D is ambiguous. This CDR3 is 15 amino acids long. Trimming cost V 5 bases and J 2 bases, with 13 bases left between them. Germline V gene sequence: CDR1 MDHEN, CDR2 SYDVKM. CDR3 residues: CASSPGEWGNQPQHF. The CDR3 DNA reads TGTGCCAGCAGTCCAGGAGAATGGGGCAATCAGCCCCAGCATTTT.

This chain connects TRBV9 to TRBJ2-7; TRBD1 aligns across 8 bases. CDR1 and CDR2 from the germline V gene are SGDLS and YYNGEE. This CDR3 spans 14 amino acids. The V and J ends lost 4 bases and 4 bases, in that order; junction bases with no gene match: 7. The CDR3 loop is CASSSGTGGYEQYF. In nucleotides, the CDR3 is TGTGCCAGCAGCTCCGGGACAGGTGGTTACGAGCAGTACTTC.

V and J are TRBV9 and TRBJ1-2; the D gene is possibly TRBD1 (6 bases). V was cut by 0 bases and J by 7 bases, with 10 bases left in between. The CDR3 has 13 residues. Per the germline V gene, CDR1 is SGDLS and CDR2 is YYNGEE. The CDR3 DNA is TGTGCCAGCAGCGTAGTCTTGGGGGCTGGCTACACCTTC. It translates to CASSVVLGAGYTF. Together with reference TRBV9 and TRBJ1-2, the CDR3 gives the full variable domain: DSGVTQTPKHLITATGQRVTLRCSPRSGDLSVYWYQQSLDQGLQFLIQYYNGEERAKGNILERFSAQQFPDLHSELNLSSLELGDSALYFCASSVVLGAGYTFGSGTRLTVV.

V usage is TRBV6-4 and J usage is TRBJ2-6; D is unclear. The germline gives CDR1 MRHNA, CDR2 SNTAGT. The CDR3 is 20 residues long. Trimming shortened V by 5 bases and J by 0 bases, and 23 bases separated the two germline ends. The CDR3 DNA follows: TGTGCCAGCAGTCCTAACCCCCCGGTCATAAGAACCTCTGGGGCCAACGTCCTGACTTTC. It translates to CASSPNPPVIRTSGANVLTF.

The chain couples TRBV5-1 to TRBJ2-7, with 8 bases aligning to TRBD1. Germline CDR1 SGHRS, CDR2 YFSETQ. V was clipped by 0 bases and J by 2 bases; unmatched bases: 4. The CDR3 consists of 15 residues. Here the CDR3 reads CASSLGTGSTYEQYF. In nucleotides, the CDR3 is TGCGCCAGCAGCTTGGGGACAGGGTCCACCTACGAGCAGTACTTC.

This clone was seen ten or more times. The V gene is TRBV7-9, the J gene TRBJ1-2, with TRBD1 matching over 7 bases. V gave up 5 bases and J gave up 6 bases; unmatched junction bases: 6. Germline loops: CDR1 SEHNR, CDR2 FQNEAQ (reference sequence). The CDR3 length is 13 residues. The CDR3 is CASSPTGVDGYTF. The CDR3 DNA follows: TGTGCCAGCAGCCCAACAGGGGTGGATGGCTACACCTTC.

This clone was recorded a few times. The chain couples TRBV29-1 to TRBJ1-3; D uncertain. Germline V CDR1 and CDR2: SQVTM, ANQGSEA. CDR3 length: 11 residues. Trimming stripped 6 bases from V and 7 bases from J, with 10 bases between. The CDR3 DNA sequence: TGCAGCGTATCCTTGGGTAACACCATATATTTT. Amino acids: CSVSLGNTIYF. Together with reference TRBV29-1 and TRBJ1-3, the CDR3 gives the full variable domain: SAVISQKPSRDICQRGTSLTIQCQVDSQVTMMFWYRQQPGQSLTLIATANQGSEATYESGFVIDKFPISRPNLTFSTLTVSNMSPEDSSIYLCSVSLGNTIYFGEGSWLTVV.

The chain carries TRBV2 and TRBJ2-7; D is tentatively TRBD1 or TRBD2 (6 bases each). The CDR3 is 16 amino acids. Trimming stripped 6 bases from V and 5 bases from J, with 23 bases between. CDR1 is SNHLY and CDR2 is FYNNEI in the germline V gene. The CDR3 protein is CASSARDTALGNEQYF. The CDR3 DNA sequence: TGTGCCAGCAGCGCGCGGGACACGGCCTTGGGGAACGAGCAGTACTTC.

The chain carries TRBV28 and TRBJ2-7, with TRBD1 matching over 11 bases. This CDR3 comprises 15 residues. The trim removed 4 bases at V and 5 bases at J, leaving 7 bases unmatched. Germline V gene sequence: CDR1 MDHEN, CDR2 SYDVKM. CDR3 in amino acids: CASSSLWTGGNEQYF. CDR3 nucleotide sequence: TGTGCCAGCAGTTCCCTCTGGACAGGGGGCAACGAGCAGTACTTC.